The clone carrying this T cell receptor beta chain has a count of ten or more. Its antigen is not identified. From the germline J gene comes the end of the CDR3, since the read stops 3 residues before it. The sample is drawn from a study of T cell clonality in common variable immunodeficiency. Study outcomes and limitations: Fewer TCRbeta clones were shared among CVID subjects than controls. Compared with healthy controls, CVID subjects showed increased TCRbeta clonality, mostly in about a third. What drives increased CVID clonality needs T cell subpopulation sequencing.

The CDR3 loop spans 15 amino acids. The ends were cut back, 3 bases at V and 1 base at J, with 12 bases in the middle. Germline-derived CDR1 and CDR2 are KGHSH and LQKENI. Sequenced by immunoSEQ multiplex PCR; TCRdb stores in-frame clones only, minus some. The sample shows some 80,000 clones, none of them appearing just once. The sequence derives from a person aged 18 to 70 in good health. The V gene is TRBV18, the J gene TRBJ1-1; no clear D. Sequencing input: peripheral blood mononuclear cells. The sequenced part of the CDR3 DNA is TGTGCCAGCTCACCCTCTCAAGCGAGGAACACTGAA. Its translation is CASSPSQARNTE. The whole CDR3 reads CASSPSQARNTEAFF.